This T cell receptor (beta chain) was identified in a study of CD8 T cells in ankylosing spondylitis. Findings and limits, study-wide: A TCR beta motif made of fewer than ten highly homologous variants seemed typical of ankylosing spondylitis blood. In reactive arthritis synovial fluid and blood, some motif variants had been reported before. According to the report, clones linked to the disease were significantly enriched in matched synovial fluid samples taken from ankylosing spondylitis patients.

Preparation of TCR beta libraries was done by quantitative 5'-RACE with molecular barcodes. TCRdb re-derived calls from the 5' RACE reads in MiXCR, one entry per CDR3 protein. The sample consists of around 770,000 distinct CDR3 sequences, 15% to 20% of them appearing once. This clonotype has only a few counts. Its specificity is not known. CDR3 size: 13 residues. Germline V gives CDR1 SGDLS, CDR2 YYNGEE. V gave up 1 base and J gave up 9 bases, with 13 bases separating them. Material for sequencing was blood, either unsorted or a sorted T cell fraction (not recorded which). The source is a male donor with ankylosing spondylitis. The gene calls are TRBV9 and TRBJ2-5; D remains ambiguous. For the CDR3, the DNA is TGTGCCAGCAGCGTAACGTCCCTTGGGTCCCAGTACTTC. Translating it yields CASSVTSLGSQYF.